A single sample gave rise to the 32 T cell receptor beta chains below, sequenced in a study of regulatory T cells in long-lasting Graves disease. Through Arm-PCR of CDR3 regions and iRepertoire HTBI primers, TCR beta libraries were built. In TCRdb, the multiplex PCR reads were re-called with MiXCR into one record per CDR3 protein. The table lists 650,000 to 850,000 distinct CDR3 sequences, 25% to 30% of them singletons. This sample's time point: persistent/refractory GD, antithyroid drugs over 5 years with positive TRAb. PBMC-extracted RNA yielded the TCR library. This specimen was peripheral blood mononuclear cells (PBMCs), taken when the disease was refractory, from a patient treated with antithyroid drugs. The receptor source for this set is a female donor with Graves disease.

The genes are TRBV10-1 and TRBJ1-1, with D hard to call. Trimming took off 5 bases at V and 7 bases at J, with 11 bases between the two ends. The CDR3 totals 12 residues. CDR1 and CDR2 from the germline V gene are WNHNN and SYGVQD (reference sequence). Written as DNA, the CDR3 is TGCGCCAGCAGTATAAGGTCGGTTGAAGCTTTCTTT. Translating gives CASSIRSVEAFF.

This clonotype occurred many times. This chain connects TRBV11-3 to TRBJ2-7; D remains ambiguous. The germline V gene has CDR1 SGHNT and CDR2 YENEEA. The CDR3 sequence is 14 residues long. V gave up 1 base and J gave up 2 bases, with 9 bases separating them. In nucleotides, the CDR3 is TGTGCCAGCAGCTTAGGCGCTACAGCCTACGAGCAGTACTTC. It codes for CASSLGATAYEQYF.

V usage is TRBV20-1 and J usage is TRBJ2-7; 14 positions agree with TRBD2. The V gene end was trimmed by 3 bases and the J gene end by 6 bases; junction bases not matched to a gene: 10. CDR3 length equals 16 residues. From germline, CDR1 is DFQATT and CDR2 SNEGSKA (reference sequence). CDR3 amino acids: CSASPGTSGSPGEQYF. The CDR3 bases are TGCAGTGCTAGCCCGGGGACTAGCGGGAGTCCGGGCGAGCAGTACTTC.

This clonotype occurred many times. The CDR3 region has the DNA TGTGCCAGCAGTCCACGGACAGGGAGGGGCTACACCTTC. Translating gives CASSPRTGRGYTF. The rearrangement joins TRBV2 to TRBJ1-2; TRBD1 matches at 8 bases. V lost 5 bases to trimming and J lost 8 bases; unmatched junction nucleotides: 7. Germline V gene lookup returns CDR1 SNHLY and CDR2 FYNNEI. The CDR3 sequence is 13 residues long. Full variable domain (missing parts from reference TRBV2 and TRBJ1-2): EPEVTQTPSHQVTQMGQEVILRCVPISNHLYFYWYRQILGQKVEFLVSFYNNEISEKSEIFDDQFSVERPDGSNFTLKIRSTKLEDSAMYFCASSPRTGRGYTFGSGTRLTVV.

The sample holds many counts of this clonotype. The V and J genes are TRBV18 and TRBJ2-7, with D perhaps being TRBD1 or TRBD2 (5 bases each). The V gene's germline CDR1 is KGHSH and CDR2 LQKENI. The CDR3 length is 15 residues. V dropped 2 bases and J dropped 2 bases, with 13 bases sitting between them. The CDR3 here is CASSPEGSETYEQYF. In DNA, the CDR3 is TGTGCCAGCTCACCAGAGGGGTCTGAGACCTACGAGCAGTACTTC.

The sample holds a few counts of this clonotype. The CDR3 DNA reads as TGTGCCAGCCGGGGGGGTCGGCAGCCCCAGCATTTT. Its translation: CASRGGRQPQHF. The V gene is TRBV28, the J gene TRBJ1-5; a weak D match, TRBD1 (5 bases). Trimming took off 8 bases at V and 7 bases at J, with 12 bases between the two ends. This CDR3 region has 12 residues. Germline CDR1 is MDHEN and CDR2 is SYDVKM.

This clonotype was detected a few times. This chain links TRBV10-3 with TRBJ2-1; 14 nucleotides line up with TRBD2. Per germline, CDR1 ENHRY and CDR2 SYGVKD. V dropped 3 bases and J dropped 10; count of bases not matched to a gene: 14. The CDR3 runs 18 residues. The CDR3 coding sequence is TGTGCCATCAGTGACCCGCCCGCGACTAGCGGGGGGGGTGGGGAGCAGTTCTTC. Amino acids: CAISDPPATSGGGGEQFF.

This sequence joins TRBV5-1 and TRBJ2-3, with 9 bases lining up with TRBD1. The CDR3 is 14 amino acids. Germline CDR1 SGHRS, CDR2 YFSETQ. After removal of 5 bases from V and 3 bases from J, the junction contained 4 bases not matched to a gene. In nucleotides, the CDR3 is TGCGCCAGCAGATCCGGGACAGGGACAGATACGCAGTATTTT. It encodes CASRSGTGTDTQYF.

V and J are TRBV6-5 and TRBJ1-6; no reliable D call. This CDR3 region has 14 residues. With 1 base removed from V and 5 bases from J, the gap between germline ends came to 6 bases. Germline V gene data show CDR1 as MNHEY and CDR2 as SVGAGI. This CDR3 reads CASSYWTNNSPLHF. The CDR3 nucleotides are TGTGCCAGCAGTTACTGGACCAATAATTCACCCCTCCACTTT.

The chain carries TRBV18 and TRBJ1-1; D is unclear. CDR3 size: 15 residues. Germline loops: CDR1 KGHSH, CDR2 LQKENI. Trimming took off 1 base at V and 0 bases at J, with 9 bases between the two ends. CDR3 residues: CASSPRKGMNTEAFF. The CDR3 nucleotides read TGTGCCAGCTCACCACGCAAGGGAATGAACACTGAAGCTTTCTTT.

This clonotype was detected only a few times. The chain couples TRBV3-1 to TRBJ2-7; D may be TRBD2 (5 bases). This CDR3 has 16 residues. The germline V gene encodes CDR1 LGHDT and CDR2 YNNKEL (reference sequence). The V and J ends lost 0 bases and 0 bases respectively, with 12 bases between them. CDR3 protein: CASSQDLERSSYEQYF. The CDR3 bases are TGTGCCAGCAGCCAAGATCTTGAGCGGAGCTCCTACGAGCAGTACTTC.

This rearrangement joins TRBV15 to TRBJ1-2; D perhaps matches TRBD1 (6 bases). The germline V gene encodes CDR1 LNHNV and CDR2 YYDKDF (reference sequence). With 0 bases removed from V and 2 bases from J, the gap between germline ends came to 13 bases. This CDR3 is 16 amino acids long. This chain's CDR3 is CATSRDRRTVNYGYTF. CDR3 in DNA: TGTGCCACCAGCAGAGATCGAAGGACAGTAAACTATGGCTACACCTTC.

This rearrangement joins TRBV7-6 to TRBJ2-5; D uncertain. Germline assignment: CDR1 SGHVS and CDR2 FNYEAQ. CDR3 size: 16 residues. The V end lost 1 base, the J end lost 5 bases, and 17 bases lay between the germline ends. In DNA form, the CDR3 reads TGTGCCAGCAGCTTAGAAGCCGAACACCCAAGGGAGACCCAGTACTTC. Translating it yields CASSLEAEHPRETQYF.

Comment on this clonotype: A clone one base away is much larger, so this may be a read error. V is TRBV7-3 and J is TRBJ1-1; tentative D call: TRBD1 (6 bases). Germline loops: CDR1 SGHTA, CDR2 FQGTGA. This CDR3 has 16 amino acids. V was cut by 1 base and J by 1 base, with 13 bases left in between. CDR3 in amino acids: CASSLRRGQTNTEAFF. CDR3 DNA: TGTGCCAGCAGCTTAAGACGTGGACAGACGAACACTGAAGCTTTCTTT.

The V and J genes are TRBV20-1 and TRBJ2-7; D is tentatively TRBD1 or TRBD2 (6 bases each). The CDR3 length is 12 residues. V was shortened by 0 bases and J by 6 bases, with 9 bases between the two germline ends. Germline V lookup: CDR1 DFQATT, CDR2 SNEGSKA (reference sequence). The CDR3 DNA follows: TGCAGTGCTAGAGATGGAGGGGGCGAGCAGTACTTC. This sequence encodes CSARDGGGEQYF.

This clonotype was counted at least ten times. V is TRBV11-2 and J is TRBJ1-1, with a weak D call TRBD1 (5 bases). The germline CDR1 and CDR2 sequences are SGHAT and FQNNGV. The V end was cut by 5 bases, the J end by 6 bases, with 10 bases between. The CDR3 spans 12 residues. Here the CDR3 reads CASSPGTAEAFF. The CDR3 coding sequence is TGTGCCAGCAGCCCTGGGACCGCTGAAGCTTTCTTT.

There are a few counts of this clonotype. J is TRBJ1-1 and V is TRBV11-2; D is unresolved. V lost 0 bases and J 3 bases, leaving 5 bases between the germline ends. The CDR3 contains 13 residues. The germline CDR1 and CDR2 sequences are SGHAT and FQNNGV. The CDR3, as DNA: TGTGCCAGCAGCTTAGAATGGGACACTGAAGCTTTCTTT. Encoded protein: CASSLEWDTEAFF.

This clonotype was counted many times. The CDR3 is CASSLRPTNYGYTF. The CDR3 coding sequence is TGTGCCAGCAGTTTACGGCCGACTAACTATGGCTACACCTTC. The J gene is TRBJ1-2, the V gene TRBV12-3 or TRBV12-4; D unresolved. CDR3 length equals 14 residues. V dropped 2 bases and J dropped 0 bases, with 7 bases sitting between them.

The CDR3 DNA reads as TGTGCCAGCAGCTGGGGGCGGGGGCCCCTTGACTATGGCTACACCTTC. It encodes CASSWGRGPLDYGYTF. The chain has TRBV5-6 and TRBJ1-2; a possible D gene is TRBD1 (6 bases). This CDR3 contains 16 residues. V gave up 3 bases and J gave up 3 bases, with 18 bases separating them. Germline V gene lookup returns CDR1 SGHDT and CDR2 YYEEEE.

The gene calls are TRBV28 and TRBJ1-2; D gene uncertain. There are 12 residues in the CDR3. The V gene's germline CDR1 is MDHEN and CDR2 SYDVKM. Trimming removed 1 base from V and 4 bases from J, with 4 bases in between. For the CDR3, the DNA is TGTGCCAGCAGTTTATTGCTCTATGGCTACACCTTC. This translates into CASSLLLYGYTF.

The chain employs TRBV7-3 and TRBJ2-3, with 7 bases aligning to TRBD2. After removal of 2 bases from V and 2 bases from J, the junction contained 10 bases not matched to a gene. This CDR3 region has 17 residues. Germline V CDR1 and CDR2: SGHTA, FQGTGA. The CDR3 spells CASSLGSSGALTDTQYF. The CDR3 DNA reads TGTGCCAGCAGCTTAGGGTCTAGCGGAGCCCTCACAGATACGCAGTATTTT.

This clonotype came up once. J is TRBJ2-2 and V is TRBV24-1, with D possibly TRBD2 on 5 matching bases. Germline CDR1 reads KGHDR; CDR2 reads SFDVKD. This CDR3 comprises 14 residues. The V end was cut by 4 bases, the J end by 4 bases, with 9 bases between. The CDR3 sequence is CATSDPTSTGELFF. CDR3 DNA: TGTGCCACCAGTGACCCTACTAGCACCGGGGAGCTGTTTTTT.

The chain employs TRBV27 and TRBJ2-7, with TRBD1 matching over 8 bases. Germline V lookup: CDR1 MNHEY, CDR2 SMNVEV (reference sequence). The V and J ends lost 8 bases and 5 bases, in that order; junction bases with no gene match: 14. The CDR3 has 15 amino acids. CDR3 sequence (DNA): TGTGCCAGCTCGGACAGGGCAGGGTCATTGGACGAGCAGTACTTC. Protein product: CASSDRAGSLDEQYF.

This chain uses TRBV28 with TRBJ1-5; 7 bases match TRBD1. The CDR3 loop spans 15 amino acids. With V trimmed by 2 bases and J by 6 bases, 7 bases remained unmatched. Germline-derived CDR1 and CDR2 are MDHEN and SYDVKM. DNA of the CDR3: TGTGCCAGCAGTTTACAGGGGGGAGGGAGTCAGCCCCAGCATTTT. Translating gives CASSLQGGGSQPQHF.

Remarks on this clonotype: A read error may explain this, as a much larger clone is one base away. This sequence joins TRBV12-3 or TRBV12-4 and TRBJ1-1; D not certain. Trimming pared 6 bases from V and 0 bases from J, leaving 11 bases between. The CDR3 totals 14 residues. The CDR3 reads CASRDQVMNTEAFF. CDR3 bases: TGTGCCAGCAGGGACCAGGTGATGAACACTGAAGCTTTCTTT.

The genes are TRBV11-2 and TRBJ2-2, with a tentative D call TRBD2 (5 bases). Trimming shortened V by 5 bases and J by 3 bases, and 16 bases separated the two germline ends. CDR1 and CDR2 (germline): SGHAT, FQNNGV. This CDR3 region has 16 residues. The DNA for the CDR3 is TGTGCCAGCAGCCCCGGGATCGGGTCGTACACCGGGGAGCTGTTTTTT. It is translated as CASSPGIGSYTGELFF. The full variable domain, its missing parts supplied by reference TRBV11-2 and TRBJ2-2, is EAGVAQSPRYKIIEKRQSVAFWCNPISGHATLYWYQQILGQGPKLLIQFQNNGVVDDSQLPKDRFSAERLKGVDSTLKIQPAKLEDSAVYLCASSPGIGSYTGELFFGEGSRLTVL.

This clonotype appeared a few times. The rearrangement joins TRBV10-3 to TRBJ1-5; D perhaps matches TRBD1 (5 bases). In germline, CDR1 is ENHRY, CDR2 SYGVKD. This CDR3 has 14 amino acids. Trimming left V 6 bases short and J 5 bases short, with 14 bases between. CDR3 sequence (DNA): TGTGCCATCAGCGGGGACTCGGCGTATCAGCCCCAGCATTTT. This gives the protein CAISGDSAYQPQHF.

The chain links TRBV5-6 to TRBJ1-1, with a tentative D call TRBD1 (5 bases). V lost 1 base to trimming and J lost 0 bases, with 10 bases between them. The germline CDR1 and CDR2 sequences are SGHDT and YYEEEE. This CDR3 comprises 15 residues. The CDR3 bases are TGTGCCAGCAGCTTGTTGGCGACAGTGAACACTGAAGCTTTCTTT. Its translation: CASSLLATVNTEAFF.

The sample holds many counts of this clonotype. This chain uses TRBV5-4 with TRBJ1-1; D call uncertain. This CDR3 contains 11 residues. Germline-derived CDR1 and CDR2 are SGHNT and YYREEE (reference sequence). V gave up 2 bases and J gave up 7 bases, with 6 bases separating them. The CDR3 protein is CASSLGNEAFF. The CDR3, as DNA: TGTGCCAGCAGCTTAGGGAATGAAGCTTTCTTT.

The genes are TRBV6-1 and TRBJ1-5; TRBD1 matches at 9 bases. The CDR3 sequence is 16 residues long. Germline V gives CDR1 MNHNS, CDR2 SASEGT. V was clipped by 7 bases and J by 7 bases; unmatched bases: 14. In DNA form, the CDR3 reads TGTGCCAGCATCCCGACAGGGGGGTATATCGTCCAGCCCCAGCATTTT. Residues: CASIPTGGYIVQPQHF.

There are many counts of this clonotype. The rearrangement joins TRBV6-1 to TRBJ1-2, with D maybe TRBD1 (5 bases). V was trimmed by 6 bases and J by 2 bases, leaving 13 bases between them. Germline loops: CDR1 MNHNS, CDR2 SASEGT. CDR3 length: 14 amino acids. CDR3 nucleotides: TGTGCCAGCAGCCCCCTGACAGTCAACTATGGCTACACCTTC. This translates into CASSPLTVNYGYTF.

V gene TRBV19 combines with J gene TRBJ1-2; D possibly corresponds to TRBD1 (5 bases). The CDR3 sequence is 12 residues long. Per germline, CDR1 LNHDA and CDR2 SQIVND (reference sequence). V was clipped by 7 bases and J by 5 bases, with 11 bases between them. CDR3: CASTRARYGYTF. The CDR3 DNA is TGTGCCAGTACCAGGGCCCGTTATGGCTACACCTTC.